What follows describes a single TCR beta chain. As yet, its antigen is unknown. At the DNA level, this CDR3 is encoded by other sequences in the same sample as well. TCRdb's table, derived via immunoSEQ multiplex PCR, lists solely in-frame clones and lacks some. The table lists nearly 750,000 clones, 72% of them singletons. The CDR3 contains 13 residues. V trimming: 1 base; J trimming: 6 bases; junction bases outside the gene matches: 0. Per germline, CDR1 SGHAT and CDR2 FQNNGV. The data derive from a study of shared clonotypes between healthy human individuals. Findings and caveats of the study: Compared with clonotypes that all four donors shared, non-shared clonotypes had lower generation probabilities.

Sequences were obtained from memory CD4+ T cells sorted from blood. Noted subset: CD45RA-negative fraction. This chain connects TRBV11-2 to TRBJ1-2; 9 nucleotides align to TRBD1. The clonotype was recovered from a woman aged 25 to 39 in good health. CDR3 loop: CASSLGTGDGYTF. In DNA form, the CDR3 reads TGTGCCAGCAGCTTAGGGACAGGGGATGGCTACACCTTC.